What follows are 16 T cell receptor beta chains derived from one specimen sequenced in a study of blood T cell repertoires in COVID-19. Assay used: immunoSEQ multiplex PCR; TCRdb lists only in-frame clones, some missing. The sample carries approximately 150,000 clones, around 88% recorded once. The sequencing sample was made of peripheral blood. Receptors originate from a woman aged 70-85 years who had recovered from COVID-19.

V is TRBV9 and J is TRBJ2-6; no reliable D call. The CDR3 totals 14 residues. Germline CDR1 reads SGDLS; CDR2 reads YYNGEE. V dropped 4 bases and J dropped 4 bases, with 9 bases sitting between them. The CDR3 nucleotides are TGTGCCAGCAGCCCGCTGCTAGGGGCCAACGTCCTGACTTTC. Translating gives CASSPLLGANVLTF.

V and J are TRBV6-2 or TRBV6-3 and TRBJ2-7; 8 bases match TRBD1. The CDR3 covers 15 residues. Germline CDR1 reads MNHEY; CDR2 reads SVGEGT. With 0 bases clipped from V and 3 bases from J, the junction kept 4 bases outside the gene matches. The CDR3 protein is CASSYSGRGRYEQYF. CDR3 in DNA: TGTGCCAGCAGTTACTCGGGCAGGGGGCGCTACGAGCAGTACTTC.

The CDR3 bases are TGTGCCAGCAGCATGGGGGCCGGGACAGATACGCAGTATTTT. Residues: CASSMGAGTDTQYF. V gene TRBV11-2 combines with J gene TRBJ2-3; TRBD1 is a possible D gene (6 bases). V was pared by 5 bases and J by 3 bases, with 12 bases between. The CDR3 totals 14 residues. Germline CDR1 SGHAT, CDR2 FQNNGV.

The chain uses TRBV4-2 and TRBJ2-1; 10 nucleotides match TRBD2. Germline V lookup: CDR1 LGHNA, CDR2 YNFKEQ. The CDR3 loop spans 17 amino acids. The V and J ends lost 2 bases and 6 bases, in that order; junction bases with no gene match: 10. CDR3 coding DNA: TGTGCCAGCAGCCAACTCTGGGGGACTAGCGATGGCAATGAGCAGTTCTTC. This translates into CASSQLWGTSDGNEQFF.

The chain uses TRBV7-3 and TRBJ2-1; TRBD1 aligns across 8 bases. The germline gives CDR1 SGHTA, CDR2 FQGTGA. V shed 1 base and J 6 bases; nucleotides not matched to a gene: 8. The CDR3 sequence is 16 residues long. The CDR3: CASSLRGGTGGNEQFF. The CDR3 DNA reads TGTGCCAGCAGCTTAAGGGGCGGGACAGGAGGCAATGAGCAGTTCTTC.

J is TRBJ2-1 and V is TRBV5-4; 10 bases agree with TRBD2. The CDR3 runs 15 residues. The germline gives CDR1 SGHNT, CDR2 YYREEE (reference sequence). The V segment lost 5 bases and the J segment 5 bases; nucleotides outside the gene matches: 7. CDR3 coding DNA: TGTGCCAGCAGGTCCGCTGGACTAGCGGACAATGAGCAGTTCTTC. Encoded protein: CASRSAGLADNEQFF.

This chain uses TRBV6-6 with TRBJ2-5; weak D call: TRBD2 (6 bases). V was shortened by 7 bases and J by 5 bases, with 17 bases between the two germline ends. Germline lookup yields CDR1 MNHNY and CDR2 SVGAGI (reference sequence). The CDR3 runs to 14 residues. In DNA form, the CDR3 reads TGTGCCAGCACCCTACGGGGGTTGTCGGAGACCCAGTACTTC. This encodes CASTLRGLSETQYF.

This sequence joins TRBV18 and TRBJ1-4; TRBD1 might be the D (6 bases). The ends were cut back, 6 bases at V and 0 bases at J, with 17 bases in the middle. Looked up from germline, CDR1 is KGHSH and CDR2 is LQKENI. The CDR3 loop spans 17 amino acids. The CDR3 DNA sequence: TGTGCCAGCTCCCCCCGGACAGACACTGCAACTAATGAAAAACTGTTTTTT. Amino acids: CASSPRTDTATNEKLFF.

The gene calls are TRBV2 and TRBJ2-1, with 10 nucleotides matching TRBD2. Germline CDR1 SNHLY, CDR2 FYNNEI. The CDR3 runs 14 residues. The J segment lost 4 bases and the V segment lost 6 bases, leaving 3 bases of the junction unmatched. CDR3: CASRRLAGYNEQFF. In nucleotides, the CDR3 is TGTGCCAGCAGGCGACTAGCGGGTTACAATGAGCAGTTCTTC.

The V gene is TRBV5-1, the J gene TRBJ1-1; TRBD1 agrees at 8 bases. The CDR3 loop spans 17 amino acids. The germline gives CDR1 SGHRS, CDR2 YFSETQ. J lost 3 bases, V lost 2 bases, and 12 bases had no gene match. The CDR3 region has the DNA TGCGCCAGCAGCTTAACCCAGGGGGCGTTTTGGGACACTGAAGCTTTCTTT. Amino acid sequence: CASSLTQGAFWDTEAFF.

This clone was seen a handful of times. This chain links TRBV4-2 with TRBJ1-5; D remains ambiguous. CDR3 length equals 12 residues. Trimming removed 1 base from V and 6 bases from J, with 4 bases in between. Germline V gene lookup returns CDR1 LGHNA and CDR2 YNFKEQ. CDR3 coding DNA: TGTGCCAGCAGCCAAGGCGGTCAGCCCCAGCATTTT. Translation gives CASSQGGQPQHF.

This clone was recorded once. The CDR3 spells CASSPNFRDRGLFF. The DNA for the CDR3 is TGCGCCAGCAGCCCGAATTTCCGGGACAGGGGTCTGTTCTTC. The chain uses TRBV5-1 and TRBJ2-1; 10 bases align to TRBD1. The V segment lost 4 bases and the J segment 15 bases; nucleotides outside the gene matches: 13. Germline loops: CDR1 SGHRS, CDR2 YFSETQ. The CDR3 contains 14 residues.

The rearrangement links TRBV19 to TRBJ1-2; D is undetermined. Germline V lookup: CDR1 LNHDA, CDR2 SQIVND (reference sequence). The CDR3 sequence is 13 residues long. V was cut by 5 bases and J by 4 bases, with 11 bases left in between. The CDR3 reads CASSPPTPYGYTF. The CDR3 DNA reads as TGTGCCAGTAGTCCACCGACACCCTATGGCTACACCTTC.

The chain links TRBV6-6 to TRBJ2-7, with D possibly being TRBD1 (7 bases). This CDR3 comprises 14 residues. In germline, CDR1 is MNHNY, CDR2 SVGAGI (reference sequence). Trimming removed 0 bases from V and 4 bases from J, with 10 bases in between. Written as DNA, the CDR3 is TGTGCCAGCAGTTACTCGGCAGGGGGGTACGAGCAGTACTTC. It codes for CASSYSAGGYEQYF.

V usage is TRBV7-3 and J usage is TRBJ2-2, with a tentative D call TRBD2 (5 bases). The CDR3 sequence is 13 residues long. V gave up 10 bases and J gave up 4 bases, with 13 bases separating them. Germline V gene data show CDR1 as SGHTA and CDR2 as FQGTGA. The CDR3 reads CATRPGSTGELFF. The CDR3 DNA reads as TGTGCCACCCGGCCGGGATCCACCGGGGAGCTGTTTTTT. The whole variable domain, filled in from reference TRBV7-3 and TRBJ2-2, reads GAGVSQTPSNKVTEKGKYVELRCDPISGHTALYWYRQSLGQGPEFLIYFQGTGAADDSGLPNDRFFAVRPEGSVSTLKIQRTERGDSAVYLCATRPGSTGELFFGEGSRLTVL.

The chain uses TRBV5-4 and TRBJ2-1, with 8 positions matching TRBD1. This CDR3 is 13 amino acids long. The J segment lost 2 bases and the V segment lost 7 bases, leaving 2 bases of the junction unmatched. Germline loops: CDR1 SGHNT, CDR2 YYREEE (reference sequence). The CDR3 sequence is CASSGGAYNEQFF. CDR3 nucleotide sequence: TGTGCCAGCTCAGGGGGCGCCTACAATGAGCAGTTCTTC.